The 16 T cell receptor beta chains presented below share a single source sample, sequenced in a study of blood T cells in healthy people across ages. With a J-beta primer mix and a sample-barcoded 5' primer, a second PCR ran about 7 to 11 cycles. Using its own MiXCR run on the 5' RACE reads, TCRdb lists one record per CDR3 protein. The sample has 750,000 to 950,000 distinct CDR3 sequences, around 29% seen once. This sample was also put to use in a study of T cells of mothers and their children.

Sequencing was carried out using blood. The origin of the receptors is a woman aged 40 to 50 in good health.

This clonotype was detected only a few times. This chain uses TRBV6-4 with TRBJ2-3; D may be TRBD2 (6 bases). This CDR3 spans 17 amino acids. The V gene's germline CDR1 is MRHNA and CDR2 SNTAGT. Trimming took off 0 bases at V and 4 bases at J, with 17 bases between the two ends. Written as DNA, the CDR3 is TGTGCCAGCAGTGACTCTGCTCACTCTGGGAGGCCAGATACGCAGTATTTT. This gives the protein CASSDSAHSGRPDTQYF.

This clonotype was detected only a few times. This chain links TRBV11-1 with TRBJ2-7, with D unclear. From germline, CDR1 is SGHAT and CDR2 FQDESV (reference sequence). This CDR3 contains 13 residues. Between the trimmed V and J ends, which lost 3 bases and 3 bases, there was a span of 9 bases. CDR3 coding DNA: TGTGCCAGCAGCTTTGACATAAACTACGAGCAGTACTTC. Encoded protein: CASSFDINYEQYF. Full variable domain (rest looked up from reference TRBV11-1 and TRBJ2-7): EAEVAQSPRYKITEKSQAVAFWCDPISGHATLYWYRQILGQGPELLVQFQDESVVDDSQLPKDRFSAERLKGVDSTLKIQPAELGDSAMYLCASSFDINYEQYFGPGTRLTVT.

J is TRBJ1-1 and V is TRBV12-3 or TRBV12-4; D possibly corresponds to TRBD1 (6 bases). V was cut by 8 bases and J by 4 bases, with 14 bases left in between. CDR3 length: 13 amino acids. This CDR3 is CASGLTGTTEAFF. In DNA, the CDR3 is TGTGCCAGCGGCCTCACAGGGACCACTGAAGCTTTCTTT.

In DNA form, the CDR3 reads TGTGCCAGCAGCATGACAGGGGCTAGCACTGAAGCTTTCTTT. It codes for CASSMTGASTEAFF. This rearrangement joins TRBV7-2 to TRBJ1-1, with 8 bases fitting TRBD1. CDR1 is SGHTA, CDR2 FQGNSA, per germline. This CDR3 has 14 residues. V lost 5 bases and J lost 4; bases outside the gene matches: 6.

Of note for this clonotype: Mismatch with germline at one junction end may stem from a read error. This chain links TRBV20-1 with TRBJ1-2; TRBD1 might be the D (5 bases). Germline CDR1 DFQATT, CDR2 SNEGSKA (reference sequence). The CDR3 runs to 15 residues. CDR3 coding DNA: TGCAGTGCTACTCCCCGGGACGCCGGGCGACATGGCAACACCTTC. Translation: CSATPRDAGRHGNTF.

The chain links TRBV2 to TRBJ2-6; D not certain. The CDR3 is 14 amino acids. Germline CDR1 reads SNHLY; CDR2 reads FYNNEI. V was pared by 7 bases and J by 0 bases, with 7 bases between. The DNA for the CDR3 is TGTGCCAGCAATAAGGCCTCTGGGGCCAACGTCCTGACTTTC. Its protein is CASNKASGANVLTF.

This clonotype was seen ten or more times. This chain links TRBV14 with TRBJ2-1; D ambiguous. This CDR3 spans 12 amino acids. Per germline, CDR1 SGHDN and CDR2 FVKESK. V was trimmed by 4 bases and J by 4 bases, leaving 5 bases between them. CDR3 in amino acids: CASSPYYNEQFF. The CDR3 region has the DNA TGTGCCAGCAGCCCCTATTACAATGAGCAGTTCTTC.

The chain is built from TRBV18 and TRBJ1-5; D not certain. The CDR3 is 14 residues long. The germline gives CDR1 KGHSH, CDR2 LQKENI. The germline V and J ends were trimmed by 2 bases and 0 bases, with 5 bases remaining between them. The CDR3 loop reads CASSPNHSNQPQHF. The CDR3 bases are TGTGCCAGCTCACCAAACCATAGCAATCAGCCCCAGCATTTT.

This clonotype was seen only once. The V call is TRBV18, the J call TRBJ2-4, with D maybe TRBD1 (5 bases). CDR3 length equals 17 residues. V gave up 0 bases and J gave up 0 bases, with 12 bases separating them. Germline-derived CDR1 and CDR2 are KGHSH and LQKENI. DNA for the CDR3: TGTGCCAGCTCACCACCGGGGCAACCCGAAGCCAAAAACATTCAGTACTTC. As protein: CASSPPGQPEAKNIQYF.

At least ten counts were recorded for this clonotype. V usage is TRBV11-2 and J usage is TRBJ2-7; the D gene is possibly TRBD2 (5 bases). Deletions cut 4 bases from V and 5 bases from J, with 9 bases between. This CDR3 is built from 12 residues. Looked up from germline, CDR1 is SGHAT and CDR2 is FQNNGV. The CDR3 loop reads CASSSSGNEQYF. For the CDR3, the DNA is TGTGCCAGCAGCTCGTCGGGGAACGAGCAGTACTTC.

J is TRBJ1-4 and V is TRBV20-1; the D is unclear. Per germline, CDR1 DFQATT and CDR2 SNEGSKA (reference sequence). Trimming took off 3 bases at V and 6 bases at J, with 14 bases between the two ends. The CDR3 length is 14 residues. CDR3 residues: CSASPPRSYEKLFF. In DNA form, the CDR3 reads TGCAGTGCTAGTCCCCCCAGGTCTTATGAAAAACTGTTTTTT.

This clonotype was seen more than once but under ten times. The chain has TRBV5-1 and TRBJ2-1, with unresolved D. Germline V gives CDR1 SGHRS, CDR2 YFSETQ. V lost 4 bases and J 7 bases, leaving 12 bases between the germline ends. This CDR3 spans 13 amino acids. CDR3: CASSVEWVNEQFF. CDR3 coding DNA: TGCGCCAGCAGCGTGGAATGGGTAAATGAGCAGTTCTTC.

This clonotype was detected a few times. This CDR3 is CSASPDRDYGYTF. DNA of the CDR3: TGCAGTGCTAGTCCAGACAGGGACTATGGCTACACCTTC. The J gene is TRBJ1-2, the V gene TRBV20-1; 7 nucleotides line up with TRBD1. This CDR3 comprises 13 residues. Germline CDR1 is DFQATT and CDR2 is SNEGSKA (reference sequence). The J segment lost 3 bases and the V segment lost 3 bases, leaving 4 bases of the junction unmatched.

Ten or more counts support this clonotype. The chain has TRBV29-1 and TRBJ2-5; D assignment may be TRBD1 or TRBD2 (6 bases each). There are 12 residues in the CDR3. Per germline, CDR1 SQVTM and CDR2 ANQGSEA. The V gene lost 6 bases and the J gene lost 5 bases, with 13 bases spanning the gap. The CDR3 protein is CSVEQGRETQYF. The DNA for the CDR3 is TGCAGCGTAGAGCAGGGGAGGGAGACCCAGTACTTC.

This clonotype came up a few times. A read error is possible here, since a much larger clone lies one base away. This rearrangement joins TRBV10-3 to TRBJ2-7, with 9 bases that match TRBD1. Unmatched junction bases numbered 6, after V lost 6 bases and J lost 3 bases. The germline V gene has CDR1 ENHRY and CDR2 SYGVKD. There are 14 residues in the CDR3. The CDR3 nucleotides are TGTGCCATCAGGGGGGGACAGGGAGTCTACGAGCAGTACTTC. Encoded protein: CAIRGGQGVYEQYF.

The chain is built from TRBV3-1 and TRBJ2-5; the match to TRBD2 covers 11 bases. V trimming: 4 bases; J trimming: 7 bases; junction bases outside the gene matches: 8. The CDR3 contains 15 residues. Per germline, CDR1 LGHDT and CDR2 YNNKEL (reference sequence). The DNA for the CDR3 is TGTGCCAGCAGCCTCCTTAGCGGGGGGGTCGGGACCCAGTACTTC. As protein: CASSLLSGGVGTQYF.